A selection of T cell receptor beta chains follows, all from one sample in a study of blood T cell repertoires in COVID-19. Repertoires were generated with immunoSEQ multiplex PCR, while TCRdb's copy carries only in-frame clones and drops some. The data hold roughly 340,000 clones, with about 88% observed a single time. The sequencing sample was made of peripheral blood. Receptor source: a woman in her 70s with COVID-19, enrolled during active disease. Each CDR3 is given with its conserved first and last residue. The order of the fields is D gene, clone size, J gene, V gene, CDR3 protein, CDR3 DNA. The D gene is left open where the match is weak. A clone size is listed for some rows: how often the clone was seen (once, few, many), or a class if it is expanded.

>TRBD2|NA|TRBJ2-1|TRBV27
CASSLLRSSSGGALYEQFF
TGTGCCAGCAGTTTACTCAGGAGTTCTAGCGGGGGGGCCCTGTATGAGCAGTTCTTC
>NA|NA|TRBJ1-4|TRBV11-2
CASSPSTERYEKLFF
TGTGCCAGCAGCCCGTCGACAGAACGGTATGAAAAACTGTTTTTT
>NA|NA|TRBJ2-6|TRBV5-1
CASSLDGHSGANVLTF
TGCGCCAGCAGCTTGGACGGACACTCTGGGGCCAACGTCCTGACTTTC
>TRBD1|NA|TRBJ1-3|TRBV2
CARPPGTASYGNTIYF
TGTGCCAGACCCCCCGGGACAGCGAGTTATGGAAACACCATATATTTT
>TRBD1|NA|TRBJ1-4|TRBV5-6
CASSLGDRGNEKLFF
TGTGCCAGCAGCTTGGGGGACAGGGGAAATGAAAAACTGTTTTTT
>TRBD2|NA|TRBJ2-2|TRBV27
CASSLYSGGTGELFF
TGTGCCAGCAGTTTATATAGCGGGGGAACCGGGGAGCTGTTTTTT
>TRBD1|NA|TRBJ1-5|TRBV24-1
CATAGTGSNQPQHF
TGTGCCACCGCCGGGACAGGGAGCAATCAGCCCCAGCATTTT
>NA|NA|TRBJ1-6|TRBV30
CAWSVRTATLNSPLHF
TGTGCCTGGAGTGTACGGACAGCAACTCTCAATTCACCCCTCCACTTT
>NA|NA|TRBJ1-1|TRBV18
CASSPTGQNTEAFF
TGTGCCAGCTCACCAACCGGACAGAACACTGAAGCTTTCTTT
>NA|NA|TRBJ1-2|TRBV7-2
CASREEGGYGYTF
TGTGCCAGCCGTGAGGAAGGGGGCTATGGCTACACCTTC
>TRBD1|NA|TRBJ1-4|TRBV7-2
CASSYTGTGGEKLFF
TGTGCCAGCAGCTACACCGGGACAGGAGGTGAAAAACTGTTTTTT
>NA|NA|TRBJ1-5|TRBV29-1
CSVDFGREGQPQHF
TGCAGCGTTGACTTCGGCAGGGAGGGTCAGCCCCAGCATTTT
>NA|NA|TRBJ2-3|TRBV19
CASSIFTRDTQYF
TGTGCCAGTAGTATATTCACTAGGGATACGCAGTATTTT
>TRBD1|once|TRBJ1-2|TRBV6-5
CASSLSGGSYGYTF
TGTGCCAGCAGTCTCTCAGGGGGCTCATATGGCTACACCTTC
>NA|once|TRBJ1-2|TRBV30
CAAEGWGYTF
TGTGCGGCGGAGGGTTGGGGCTACACCTTC
>TRBD1|NA|TRBJ1-6|TRBV6-5
CASRTGTGYRSPLHF
TGTGCCAGCAGGACCGGGACAGGGTATCGGTCACCCCTCCACTTT
>TRBD1|NA|TRBJ1-1|TRBV29-1
CSVGQGNTEAFF
TGCAGCGTCGGACAGGGGAACACTGAAGCTTTCTTT
>TRBD1|NA|TRBJ1-2|TRBV30
CAWRGQFLAGYTF
TGTGCCTGGAGGGGACAGTTCCTGGCTGGCTACACCTTC
>TRBD1|NA|TRBJ2-7|TRBV5-4
CASSPRDRPPYEQYF
TGTGCCAGCAGCCCACGGGACAGGCCCCCCTACGAGCAGTACTTC
>NA|once|TRBJ2-7|TRBV2
CASSEATHEQYF
TGTGCCAGCAGTGAAGCGACTCACGAGCAGTACTTC
>NA|NA|TRBJ1-1|TRBV11-2
CASSLPLQGAEAFF
TGTGCCAGCAGCTTACCCCTTCAGGGTGCTGAAGCTTTCTTT
>TRBD1|once|TRBJ2-7|TRBV19
CASSITRTGGAYEQYF
TGTGCCAGTAGTATAACCCGGACAGGGGGAGCCTACGAGCAGTACTTC
>TRBD2|once|TRBJ2-1|TRBV7-3
CASSSQAGGFNEQFF
TGTGCCAGCAGCTCCCAGGCGGGGGGGTTCAATGAGCAGTTCTTC
>TRBD1|once|TRBJ1-1|TRBV3-1/TRBV3-2
CASSQEGQGWRNTEAFF
TGTGCCAGCAGCCAAGAGGGACAGGGGTGGAGAAACACTGAAGCTTTCTTT
>TRBD1|NA|TRBJ1-5|TRBV6-6
CASRTDRVGNQPQHF
TGTGCCAGCAGAACGGACAGGGTTGGCAATCAGCCCCAGCATTTT
>TRBD1|NA|TRBJ1-1|TRBV7-2
CASSFYHSGGTEAFF
TGTGCCAGCAGCTTCTATCACTCAGGGGGCACTGAAGCTTTCTTT
>NA|NA|TRBJ1-4|TRBV3-1/TRBV3-2
CASSHREKLFF
TGTGCCAGCAGCCACCGTGAAAAACTGTTTTTT
>TRBD1|NA|TRBJ1-6|TRBV29-1
CSVSVTGSNSPLHF
TGCAGCGTTTCAGTGACAGGGTCTAATTCACCCCTCCACTTT
>NA|NA|TRBJ1-3|TRBV4-3
CASSQGARAAGNTIYF
TGCGCCAGCAGCCAAGGGGCCAGGGCGGCTGGAAACACCATATATTTT